One TCR beta chain is described in this entry. V lost 4 bases and J 4 bases, leaving 22 bases between the germline ends. This CDR3 contains 17 residues. CDR1 is MGHRA and CDR2 is YSYEKL in the germline V gene. In the source study's methods: Amplification from reference gene primers served as the basis for estimated nucleated cell counts. Only in-frame clones appear in the TCRdb table, and some are missing; sequencing was by immunoSEQ multiplex PCR. Clonal size and the V and J genes are those of that table, whereas D and trimming came from the DNA. Of 110,000 to 150,000 clones detected, 88% appear once; the ten largest clones hold about 1.7%. The entry originates in a study of blood T cell repertoires in COVID-19. Study information: The origin of the acute and convalescent COVID-19 samples was the United States, Italy and Spain. From T cells, B-cell-depleted T cells, or PBMCs came the material, which was cDNA or gDNA.

The specimen sequenced was peripheral blood. V gene TRBV4-1 combines with J gene TRBJ1-1, with a weak D call TRBD1 (6 bases). The receptor was isolated from a woman between 45 and 65 years old with acute or convalescent COVID-19. In DNA, the CDR3 is TGCGCCAGCAGCCTTTACGGGACACATGAAGGTGGCACTGAAGCTTTCTTT. Its protein is CASSLYGTHEGGTEAFF.